One and the same sample provided the 28 T cell receptor beta chains below, sequenced in a study of Graves' ophthalmopathy and Graves' hyperthyroidism. Amplification from RNA transcripts yielded the TCR beta CDR3 regions. RT-PCR with HTBI primers came first, then second-round multiplex PCR. TCRdb fed the multiplex PCR reads into MiXCR, producing one record per CDR3 protein. The table has hundreds of thousands of distinct CDR3 sequences, about 40% seen once; the top ten hold over 2.5%. Sequences were obtained from peripheral blood. The receptors here all came from an adult man with Graves' ophthalmopathy.

V gene TRBV10-3 combines with J gene TRBJ2-1, with D hard to call. Trimming cost V 4 bases and J 12 bases, with 1 base left between them. Germline V CDR1 and CDR2: ENHRY, SYGVKD. CDR3 length: 8 amino acids. The CDR3 protein is CAISGQFF. The DNA of the CDR3 is TGTGCCATCAGTGGGCAGTTCTTC.

The CDR3 DNA sequence: TGTGCCAGCAGCGAGACAGGGCCCTATGGCTACACCTTC. Its protein is CASSETGPYGYTF. V is TRBV7-9 and J is TRBJ1-2, with 7 positions matching TRBD1. The CDR3 is 13 residues long. V shed 5 bases and J 4 bases; nucleotides not matched to a gene: 4. Per the germline V gene, CDR1 is SEHNR and CDR2 is FQNEAQ (reference sequence).

There are many counts of this clonotype. The chain combines TRBV20-1 with TRBJ1-2; D is uncertain. The CDR3 contains 12 residues. CDR1 is DFQATT, CDR2 SNEGSKA, per germline (reference sequence). The V and J ends lost 3 bases and 4 bases respectively, with 9 bases between them. For the CDR3, the DNA is TGCAGTGCTAGGCCGGATAGCTATGGCTACACCTTC. Amino acids: CSARPDSYGYTF.

The J gene is TRBJ2-1, the V gene TRBV10-3; the D gene could be TRBD1 or TRBD2 (5 bases each). This CDR3 is built from 14 residues. CDR1 ENHRY and CDR2 SYGVKD come from the germline V gene. Trimming pared 1 base from V and 7 bases from J, leaving 11 bases between. The CDR3 loop is CAISEWDPPNEQFF. The DNA of the CDR3 is TGTGCCATCAGTGAGTGGGACCCCCCGAATGAGCAGTTCTTC.

This chain joins TRBV25-1 and TRBJ1-4; D possibly corresponds to TRBD1 (6 bases). V was trimmed by 1 base and J by 8 bases, leaving 11 bases between them. Germline CDR1 reads MGHDK; CDR2 reads SYGVNS. The CDR3 consists of 14 residues. CDR3 sequence: CASSESLTGEKLFF. The CDR3 nucleotides are TGTGCCAGCAGTGAATCCCTAACAGGGGAAAAACTGTTTTTT.

The V and J genes are TRBV7-8 and TRBJ2-2, with TRBD1 identical over 7 bases. CDR1 and CDR2 (germline): SGHVS, FQNEAQ. Germline trimming cut 8 bases from V and 5 bases from J; bases unmatched to any gene: 8. This CDR3 is built from 14 residues. Here the CDR3 DNA reads TGTGCCAGCCAGGGACAGATAAGGACCGGGGAGCTGTTTTTT. It yields the protein CASQGQIRTGELFF.

The chain joins TRBV5-1 to TRBJ2-5, with D perhaps assigned TRBD1 or TRBD2 (5 bases each). There are 15 residues in the CDR3. V lost 4 bases and J lost 9, with 22 bases in between. Germline V CDR1 and CDR2: SGHRS, YFSETQ. The CDR3 nucleotides read TGCGCCAGCAGCCCGGAGTCGATTGGGGGTCAGCCCCAGTACTTC. Its protein is CASSPESIGGQPQYF. Using reference TRBV5-1 and TRBJ2-5 for the parts outside the CDR3, the full variable domain is KAGVTQTPRYLIKTRGQQVTLSCSPISGHRSVSWYQQTPGQGLQFLFEYFSETQRNKGNFPGRFSGRQFSNSRSEMNVSTLELGDSALYLCASSPESIGGQPQYFGPGTRLLVL.

This clonotype was recorded a few times. This sequence joins TRBV30 and TRBJ2-7; 10 nucleotides line up with TRBD2. CDR1 and CDR2 (germline): GTSNPN, SVGIG (reference sequence). Trimming cost V 4 bases and J 4 bases; bases outside gene matches: 1. This CDR3 is 12 amino acids long. CDR3 in DNA: TGTGCCTGGACTAGCGGGAGTTACGAGCAGTACTTC. Protein product: CAWTSGSYEQYF.

This clonotype came up once. The chain couples TRBV12-3 or TRBV12-4 to TRBJ1-5, with D perhaps TRBD1 (6 bases). CDR3 size: 13 residues. V was pared by 6 bases and J by 11 bases, with 17 bases between. In DNA, the CDR3 is TGTGCCAGCAGCCGCAGGGGCGGGGAGACCCAGCATTTT. It codes for CASSRRGGETQHF.

This clonotype was recorded a few times. The V and J genes are TRBV19 and TRBJ2-7; 10 nucleotides align to TRBD1. The ends lost 3 bases at V and 6 bases at J; junction bases unmatched: 5. Looked up from germline, CDR1 is LNHDA and CDR2 is SQIVND (reference sequence). The CDR3 sequence is 14 residues long. As DNA, the CDR3 is TGTGCCAGTAGTATCGACAGGGGGCCGCGCGAGCAGTACTTC. Encoded protein: CASSIDRGPREQYF.

In this sample, this clonotype turned up many times. V and J are TRBV7-2 and TRBJ1-6; D gene ambiguous. V shed 5 bases and J shed 9 bases, with 17 bases lying between them. CDR3 length: 15 residues. Germline V gene lookup returns CDR1 SGHTA and CDR2 FQGNSA. The DNA of the CDR3 is TGTGCCAGCAGCGAGAGCGCCCAGCCGGGTTCACCCCTCCACTTT. Translation gives CASSESAQPGSPLHF.

This clonotype was detected ten times or more. This chain links TRBV12-3 or TRBV12-4 with TRBJ2-5; 9 bases align to TRBD2. Trimming at V came to 6 bases and at J to 5 bases, leaving 13 bases not matched to a gene. This CDR3 is built from 16 residues. This CDR3 reads CASSPPAKRGVETQYF. The CDR3 nucleotides are TGTGCCAGCAGCCCTCCCGCCAAGCGGGGGGTTGAGACCCAGTACTTC.

The chain joins TRBV11-2 to TRBJ1-2; 7 nucleotides align to TRBD1. CDR1 is SGHAT and CDR2 is FQNNGV in the germline V gene. The CDR3 totals 15 residues. The ends lost 4 bases at V and 4 bases at J; junction bases unmatched: 9. The CDR3 DNA sequence: TGTGCCAGCAGCTCGGAGGGGACAGATCTCTATGGCTACACCTTC. Amino acids: CASSSEGTDLYGYTF.

This clonotype was seen repeatedly, ten times or more. The rearrangement uses TRBV20-1 and TRBJ2-7, with D unclear. Per the germline V gene, CDR1 is DFQATT and CDR2 is SNEGSKA (reference sequence). The V gene lost 4 bases and the J gene lost 7 bases, with 11 bases spanning the gap. The CDR3 sequence is 11 residues long. DNA for the CDR3: TGCAGTGCTAAGAAGGGTTGGGAGCAGTACTTC. Amino acids: CSAKKGWEQYF.

This clonotype is a singleton in its sample. The chain carries TRBV20-1 and TRBJ2-5, with D possibly TRBD1 on 6 matching bases. Germline V gene data show CDR1 as DFQATT and CDR2 as SNEGSKA (reference sequence). With 0 bases removed from V and 11 bases from J, the gap between germline ends came to 19 bases. This CDR3 has 14 residues. For the CDR3, the DNA is TGCAGTGCTAGAGAGGGGGCCAGCACAGATACGCAGTACTTC. This sequence encodes CSAREGASTDTQYF.

This clonotype was recorded many times. The rearrangement uses TRBV20-1 and TRBJ2-7; D perhaps matches TRBD2 (6 bases). CDR3 size: 16 residues. Germline V lookup: CDR1 DFQATT, CDR2 SNEGSKA (reference sequence). V was trimmed by 6 bases and J by 3 bases, leaving 24 bases between them. The CDR3 sequence is CSARDLQVPRGYEQYF. The CDR3 bases are TGCAGTGCAAGGGACTTACAGGTACCGCGGGGCTACGAGCAGTACTTC.

V and J are TRBV19 and TRBJ2-7, with TRBD1 identical over 7 bases. V lost 3 bases to trimming and J lost 7 bases; unmatched junction nucleotides: 9. This CDR3 region has 14 residues. The germline V gene encodes CDR1 LNHDA and CDR2 SQIVND (reference sequence). The CDR3 here is CASSMNLGGDEQYF. CDR3 DNA: TGTGCCAGTAGTATGAATCTAGGGGGCGATGAGCAGTACTTC.

This chain links TRBV20-1 with TRBJ1-1; D is unresolved. Germline V gene data show CDR1 as DFQATT and CDR2 as SNEGSKA (reference sequence). The V and J ends lost 7 bases and 1 base respectively, with 7 bases between them. The CDR3 runs 11 residues. The CDR3 DNA follows: TGCAGTGTTCGGCAGAACACTGAAGCTTTCTTT. It translates to CSVRQNTEAFF.

V usage is TRBV19 and J usage is TRBJ2-2; 7 nucleotides align to TRBD2. The length of the CDR3 is 14 residues. Trimming removed 9 bases from V and 1 base from J; junction bases left unmatched: 5. Germline V gene sequence: CDR1 LNHDA, CDR2 SQIVND (reference sequence). CDR3 loop: CASERGVNTGELFF. The CDR3 nucleotides read TGTGCCAGCGAACGGGGGGTGAACACCGGGGAGCTGTTTTTT.

This clonotype was seen a few times. This chain links TRBV13 with TRBJ1-4; no firm D call. Germline-derived CDR1 and CDR2 are PRHDT and FYEKMQ (reference sequence). The CDR3 has 16 amino acids. Trimming cost V 5 bases and J 0 bases, with 13 bases left between them. The CDR3 sequence: CASSQESHATNEKLFF. The CDR3 DNA is TGTGCCAGCAGCCAGGAATCACACGCAACTAATGAAAAACTGTTTTTT.

This clonotype was seen repeatedly, ten times or more. V usage is TRBV6-5 and J usage is TRBJ2-6; TRBD1 agrees at 7 bases. The CDR3 has 17 amino acids. From germline, CDR1 is MNHEY and CDR2 SVGAGI. With 1 base clipped from V and 0 bases from J, the junction kept 3 bases outside the gene matches. CDR3 nucleotide sequence: TGTGCCAGCAGTTACTTGGGACAGAGCTCTGGGGCCAACGTCCTGACTTTC. Translating it yields CASSYLGQSSGANVLTF.

As DNA, the CDR3 is TGCAGTCGCACGGGACAGGGGTTGAACACTGAAGCTTTCTTT. It codes for CSRTGQGLNTEAFF. The chain has TRBV29-1 and TRBJ1-1; 10 bases match TRBD1. The germline gives CDR1 SQVTM, CDR2 ANQGSEA. CDR3 length: 14 amino acids.

V is TRBV7-2 and J is TRBJ1-1; TRBD1 is a possible D gene (6 bases). CDR1 is SGHTA, CDR2 FQGNSA, per germline. V dropped 6 bases and J dropped 0 bases, with 23 bases sitting between them. The CDR3 length is 18 residues. The CDR3 DNA follows: TGTGCCAGCAGTCCCCTCCGGACAGCCACATCTATGAACACTGAAGCTTTCTTT. Amino acids: CASSPLRTATSMNTEAFF. Full variable domain (remainder filled in from reference TRBV7-2 and TRBJ1-1): GAGVSQSPSNKVTEKGKDVELRCDPISGHTALYWYRQSLGQGLEFLIYFQGNSAPDKSGLPSDRFSAERTGGSVSTLTIQRTQQEDSAVYLCASSPLRTATSMNTEAFFGQGTRLTVV.

This clonotype was counted many times. The rearrangement uses TRBV19 and TRBJ1-4; a weak D match, TRBD1 (6 bases). This CDR3 has 15 amino acids. Per the germline V gene, CDR1 is LNHDA and CDR2 is SQIVND (reference sequence). V lost 6 bases, J lost 0 bases, and 11 bases lay in between. The CDR3 loop is CASSNPGATNEKLFF. CDR3 in DNA: TGTGCCAGTAGCAACCCAGGGGCAACTAATGAAAAACTGTTTTTT.

The gene calls are TRBV9 and TRBJ1-5, with 8 positions matching TRBD1. Germline CDR1 and CDR2: SGDLS and YYNGEE. The CDR3 consists of 15 residues. V lost 4 bases to trimming and J lost 4 bases; unmatched junction nucleotides: 7. The CDR3: CASSRRTGRNQPQHF. CDR3 DNA sequence: TGTGCCAGCAGCCGACGGACAGGGAGAAATCAGCCCCAGCATTTT.

At least ten counts were recorded for this clonotype. The chain employs TRBV7-2 and TRBJ1-2; no firm D call. CDR1 and CDR2 from the germline V gene are SGHTA and FQGNSA. CDR3 length: 13 residues. The V end lost 3 bases, the J end lost 3 bases, and 8 bases lay between the germline ends. The CDR3 protein is CASSFGSDYGYTF. In nucleotides, the CDR3 is TGTGCCAGCAGCTTTGGGTCCGACTATGGCTACACCTTC.

This clonotype occurred a few times. The rearrangement links TRBV15 to TRBJ2-3; D gene ambiguous. Germline V lookup: CDR1 LNHNV, CDR2 YYDKDF (reference sequence). CDR3 length: 16 residues. V was cut by 5 bases and J by 4 bases, with 19 bases left in between. CDR3 in DNA: TGTGCCACCAGCCGCTGGCCGACAAGGCCATCAGATACGCAGTATTTT. This codes for CATSRWPTRPSDTQYF. Full variable domain (outside the CDR3, taken from reference TRBV15 and TRBJ2-3): DAMVIQNPRYQVTQFGKPVTLSCSQTLNHNVMYWYQQKSSQAPKLLFHYYDKDFNNEADTPDNFQSRRPNTSFCFLDIRSPGLGDTAMYLCATSRWPTRPSDTQYFGPGTRLTVL.

This clonotype was seen more than once but under ten times. In DNA form, the CDR3 reads TGTGCCAGCAGCGCGACAGGGGTACGTTCACCCCTCCACTTT. Translation: CASSATGVRSPLHF. V is TRBV27 and J is TRBJ1-6; TRBD1 matches 8 bases. CDR1 is MNHEY, CDR2 SMNVEV, per germline (reference sequence). CDR3 length: 14 amino acids. With V trimmed by 6 bases and J by 9 bases, 7 bases remained unmatched.